The T cell receptor beta chain described here comes from a study of CD8 T cells in ankylosing spondylitis. Generation of TCR beta libraries employed quantitative 5'-RACE incorporating molecular barcodes. MiXCR, run by TCRdb on the 5' RACE reads, gives a single entry per CDR3 protein. The repertoire includes tens of thousands of distinct CDR3 sequences, 6.2% of them detected once, and just under 5% sits in the top ten. The CDR3 consists of 15 residues. Trimming stripped 2 bases from V and 8 bases from J, with 16 bases between. CDR1 MNHEY and CDR2 SVGEGT come from the germline V gene. The receptor's source is a male donor with ankylosing spondylitis. The source material was synovial fluid, either unsorted or a sorted T cell fraction (not recorded which). The V and J genes are TRBV6-2 or TRBV6-3 and TRBJ1-5; tentatively, D is TRBD1 (5 bases). The DNA for the CDR3 is TGTGCCAGCAGTTACCACCGGGACGGGGCCGAGCCCCAGCATTTT. As protein: CASSYHRDGAEPQHF.